The text below deals with one TCR beta chain. Taking its sample share into account, this clonotype is medium-sized (0.01 to 0.1%). The antigen this receptor binds is unknown. The input lacks base qualities; no much larger clone sits a single base away. At the junction V is shortened by 6 bases and J by 1 base, with 13 bases in between. The CDR3 runs 15 residues from the cysteine to the phenylalanine. The sequence is cut down to CDR3 DNA, 45 bases in frame from base 1. Reading the germline V gene gives CDR1 MNHEY and CDR2 SVGEGT. Preparation of the library involved 5' RACE. Sequencing took place on a NextSeq 500. The TCR library protocol attached a unique molecular identifier to each TCR cDNA molecule to allow correction of PCR and sequencing errors. Processing in the source paper ran as follows. TCR identification, UMI-based error correction and CDR3 extraction were performed with Decombinator tools. TCRs above a frequency of 2 per 1,000, corresponding to the top 1% of the tumor frequency distribution, were defined as expanded. Expanded tumor TCRs statistically deemed absent (corrected P<0.05) from at least one tumor region were classed as regional, and all other expanded tumor TCRs were classed as ubiquitous. Renyi diversity was calculated using the R vegan package after each repertoire was subsampled 100 times to 5,000 TCRs. CDR3 similarity networks were built from amino acid triplet string-kernel similarity, with CDR3s being connected when pairwise similarity was above 0.82. The public reads were run again by TCRdb, first through fastp at Q25 and then through MiXCR, and only productive beta chains were kept. Records with the same CDR3 protein are collapsed into one entry carrying the most frequent genes and DNA. TCRdb, rather than the study authors, made the V and J calls. The sample contains 1,500 or so distinct CDR3 sequences, about 4.6% of them found a single time. Around 29% of the sample is taken by the ten largest.

The time point label of this sample denotes: sample taken at primary tumor resection. The donors were more than 65 patients from the lung TRACERx cohort who had early-stage, untreated non-small cell lung cancer. Without any cell sorting, TCR sequencing was performed on whole RNA extracted either from tumor and nontumor lung tissue or from cryopreserved PBMC samples. Patients were selected for TCR sequencing only if sufficient RNA was available from at least two tumor regions. Tumor and adjacent nontumor lung specimens were reviewed by a lung pathologist before selection. The data were obtained in a study of spatial heterogeneity in lung cancer (dated by TCRdb to the late 2010s). Background for the entire study: Beta-chain transcripts were consistently detected in greater numbers than alpha-chain transcripts, which likely reflects a higher abundance of beta-chain transcripts. A strong correlation was found between TCR transcript counts in tumor regions and a T cell transcriptional module score from matched bulk RNA-seq. In the raw uncorrected reads, each unique combination of TCR and UMI appeared on average more than ten times. In non-small cell lung cancer, the study made a quantitative comparison of TCR alpha and beta repertoires among multiple tumor regions, matched nontumor lung and blood. Nonsynonymous mutation counts, determined by whole-exome sequencing of tumor tissue, were related to features of the TCR repertoire. At surgery, both alpha and beta chains were TCR-sequenced in 200 to 250 tumor regions, some 64 matched nontumor lung samples and some 58 PBMC samples. Beyond this particular receptor, the publication reports: TCR-seq was estimated to cover only roughly 7% of tumor T cells for alpha chains and approximately 12% for beta chains. Counts of ubiquitous and regional expanded TCRs were found to correlate with counts of ubiquitous and regional nonsynonymous mutations, respectively. Confirming at a functional level the hypothesis that regional TCRs recognize regional mutations was considered to require additional single-cell paired TCR alpha and beta sequencing. The tumor nonsynonymous mutation count correlated with the number of expanded alpha and beta TCRs within the tumor.

This TCR was sampled from a male donor with early-stage non-small cell lung cancer. This chain joins TRBV6-2 or TRBV6-3 to TRBJ1-5, with TRBD1 as a weak D call on 5 bases. The source material was lung tumor tissue, sampled at surgery. The bases read TGTGCCAGCAGCAGACGGGACGGGAGCAATCAGCCCCAGCATTTT. The translation is CASSRRDGSNQPQHF.